These 21 T cell receptor beta chains share one sample of origin, sequenced in a study of graft-versus-host responses after intestinal transplantation. The method was immunoSEQ multiplex PCR; TCRdb's version includes in-frame clones alone and lacks a portion of them. This sample has around 110,000 clones, with 80% to 90% found just once. No antigen has been assigned to these receptors. Material: unstimulated CD4+ T cells sorted from spleen or lymph node cells, obtained before transplant. The receptors originated from a human donor who was the organ donor for an intestinal transplant.

The V call is TRBV9, the J call TRBJ2-3; D may correspond to TRBD1 or TRBD2 (5 bases each). V lost 3 bases and J 2 bases, leaving 10 bases between the germline ends. Germline V lookup: CDR1 SGDLS, CDR2 YYNGEE. This CDR3 is 14 amino acids long. For the CDR3, the DNA is TGTGCCAGCAGCGCGGGGCGGCTCACAGATACGCAGTATTTT. Its translation is CASSAGRLTDTQYF.

This clone was detected only a few times. The chain uses TRBV19 and TRBJ2-7, with D possibly matching TRBD2 (7 bases). V gave up 4 bases and J gave up 6 bases, with 13 bases separating them. The CDR3 spans 13 residues. CDR1 is LNHDA and CDR2 is SQIVND in the germline V gene (reference sequence). DNA for the CDR3: TGTGCCAGTAGTAAGGGAGGGGGGCTCGAGCAGTACTTC. Protein sequence: CASSKGGGLEQYF.

This clone was counted between two and nine times. The same CDR3 can be traced to other DNA sequences in this sample. This chain links TRBV5-1 with TRBJ2-2; D gene uncertain. Germline values: CDR1 SGHRS, CDR2 YFSETQ. V dropped 0 bases and J dropped 0 bases, with 3 bases sitting between them. This CDR3 spans 14 amino acids. Here the CDR3 DNA reads TGCGCCAGCAGCTTGGCCCCGAACACCGGGGAGCTGTTTTTT. Encoded protein: CASSLAPNTGELFF.

The genes are TRBV29-1 and TRBJ1-4, with D possibly being TRBD1 (5 bases). Trimming removed 7 bases at V and 7 bases at J, with 16 bases between. Germline CDR1 and CDR2: SQVTM and ANQGSEA. The CDR3 loop spans 13 amino acids. The CDR3 loop reads CSGGGPGGEKLFF. The CDR3 DNA follows: TGCAGCGGGGGGGGTCCGGGCGGTGAAAAACTGTTTTTT.

This clone was detected a few times. V and J are TRBV16 and TRBJ1-6; no clear D. Between the trimmed V and J ends, which lost 0 bases and 4 bases, there was a span of 4 bases. This CDR3 region has 14 residues. CDR1 KGHSY and CDR2 FQNENV come from the germline V gene. The CDR3 sequence: CASSQSRYNSPLHF. CDR3 in DNA: TGTGCCAGCAGCCAATCACGGTATAATTCACCCCTCCACTTT.

The chain employs TRBV5-1 and TRBJ1-1, with unresolved D. Looked up from germline, CDR1 is SGHRS and CDR2 is YFSETQ. The CDR3 has 13 residues. The V gene lost 4 bases and the J gene lost 3 bases, with 10 bases spanning the gap. The CDR3: CASSTGRDTEAFF. Here the CDR3 DNA reads TGCGCCAGCAGCACCGGACGGGACACTGAAGCTTTCTTT.

The V call is TRBV29-1, the J call TRBJ2-5; D call uncertain. Trimming removed 7 bases at V and 2 bases at J, with 11 bases between. Germline V CDR1 and CDR2: SQVTM, ANQGSEA. There are 12 residues in the CDR3. DNA for the CDR3: TGCAGCGCCTTCTCTTTTCAAGAGACCCAGTACTTC. Translating gives CSAFSFQETQYF.

The chain employs TRBV5-1 and TRBJ2-7, with D unresolved. The germline CDR1 and CDR2 sequences are SGHRS and YFSETQ. The CDR3 runs to 13 residues. Deletions cut 0 bases from V and 0 bases from J, with 4 bases between. CDR3 residues: CASSLGHSYEQYF. CDR3 sequence (DNA): TGCGCCAGCAGCTTGGGACACTCCTACGAGCAGTACTTC.

The J gene is TRBJ2-5, the V gene TRBV11-2; the match to TRBD1 covers 9 bases. J was trimmed by 5 bases and V by 5 bases; bases with no gene match: 12. The CDR3 spans 16 residues. Germline assignment: CDR1 SGHAT and CDR2 FQNNGV. CDR3 in amino acids: CASSRVRDRVVETQYF. CDR3 DNA: TGTGCCAGCAGCCGCGTCCGGGACAGGGTAGTCGAGACCCAGTACTTC.

The chain couples TRBV10-3 to TRBJ1-2; D call uncertain. The CDR3 sequence is 16 residues long. Germline CDR1 reads ENHRY; CDR2 reads SYGVKD. V was trimmed by 0 bases and J by 4 bases, leaving 15 bases between them. The CDR3 bases are TGTGCCATCAGTGAGTCGCGAGACAAAAAGGCCTATGGCTACACCTTC. Protein sequence: CAISESRDKKAYGYTF.

The genes are TRBV19 and TRBJ2-3, with 12 bases fitting TRBD2. Germline V CDR1 and CDR2: LNHDA, SQIVND (reference sequence). J was trimmed by 5 bases and V by 6 bases; bases with no gene match: 6. The CDR3 is 15 residues long. CDR3 nucleotide sequence: TGTGCCAGTAGATTGACTAGCGGGGGAGTAGATACGCAGTATTTT. Residues: CASRLTSGGVDTQYF.

The chain joins TRBV9 to TRBJ2-5; 7 nucleotides line up with TRBD2. V lost 5 bases, J lost 2 bases, and 9 bases stayed unmatched. The germline V gene has CDR1 SGDLS and CDR2 YYNGEE. The CDR3 extends over 15 amino acids. CDR3 sequence reads: CASRPPSSGQETQYF. CDR3 DNA sequence: TGTGCCAGCAGACCCCCTAGTAGCGGGCAAGAGACCCAGTACTTC.

The chain combines TRBV7-7 with TRBJ2-5, with TRBD2 matching 10 bases. Germline CDR1 reads SSHAT; CDR2 reads FNYEAQ (reference sequence). The CDR3 contains 14 residues. V was pared by 6 bases and J by 0 bases, with 1 base of the junction left unmatched. As DNA, the CDR3 is TGTGCCAGCAGTAGCGGGGGGTACCAAGAGACCCAGTACTTC. It translates to CASSSGGYQETQYF.

About this clone itself: The sample contains more than one DNA sequence encoding this CDR3. The V and J genes are TRBV27 and TRBJ1-2; 12 nucleotides agree with TRBD1. Germline V CDR1 and CDR2: MNHEY, SMNVEV (reference sequence). Germline trimming cut 3 bases from V and 8 bases from J; bases unmatched to any gene: 4. This CDR3 region has 14 residues. CDR3 sequence: CASSFGTGGGGYTF. The CDR3 DNA reads as TGTGCCAGCAGTTTTGGGACAGGGGGCGGGGGCTACACCTTC.

V and J are TRBV4-1 and TRBJ2-5, with 10 bases fitting TRBD2. V lost 0 bases, J lost 5 bases, and 9 bases stayed unmatched. The CDR3 totals 17 residues. The germline V gene encodes CDR1 MGHRA and CDR2 YSYEKL. The CDR3 DNA reads as TGCGCCAGCAGCCAAGATCCCAGCGGGGGGGTCCGGGAGACCCAGTACTTC. Translation gives CASSQDPSGGVRETQYF.

This clone has more than one count but fewer than ten. The rearrangement joins TRBV7-9 to TRBJ1-4, with D tentatively TRBD1 (6 bases). This CDR3 comprises 14 residues. Looked up from germline, CDR1 is SEHNR and CDR2 is FQNEAQ (reference sequence). Trimming left V 0 bases short and J 10 bases short, with 12 bases between. The CDR3 nucleotides are TGTGCCAGCAGCTTAGCACAGGGAGGAGGAAAACTGTTTTTT. It encodes CASSLAQGGGKLFF.

This sequence joins TRBV5-1 and TRBJ2-5, with D unclear. CDR3 length: 14 amino acids. The germline CDR1 and CDR2 sequences are SGHRS and YFSETQ. Trimming removed 0 bases from V and 0 bases from J, with 6 bases in between. As DNA, the CDR3 is TGCGCCAGCAGCTTGGTCCTTAACCAAGAGACCCAGTACTTC. Its translation: CASSLVLNQETQYF.

The gene calls are TRBV9 and TRBJ2-7, with 8 bases identical to TRBD2. Germline V lookup: CDR1 SGDLS, CDR2 YYNGEE. The CDR3 is 15 amino acids. Losses at the gene ends were 1 base for V and 6 bases for J; bases not matched to a gene: 9. CDR3 nucleotide sequence: TGTGCCAGCAGCGTAACCGGGACTAGGGAAGTCGAGCAGTACTTC. Protein product: CASSVTGTREVEQYF.

DNA of the CDR3: TGTGCCAGCAGCGCTTATCCCCCTCCGGGGAGGCAGCAGTTCTTC. Its translation is CASSAYPPPGRQQFF. The genes are TRBV9 and TRBJ2-1, with D tentatively TRBD2 (6 bases). This CDR3 region has 15 residues. Per germline, CDR1 SGDLS and CDR2 YYNGEE. The V end lost 3 bases, the J end lost 11 bases, and 21 bases lay between the germline ends.

This rearrangement joins TRBV11-2 to TRBJ2-1; D unresolved. The V end lost 3 bases, the J end lost 6 bases, and 18 bases lay between the germline ends. This CDR3 contains 16 residues. CDR1 and CDR2 (germline): SGHAT, FQNNGV. The CDR3 protein is CASSFMYRRGPNEQFF. CDR3 nucleotide sequence: TGTGCCAGCAGCTTTATGTACCGGAGAGGACCCAATGAGCAGTTCTTC.

The chain is built from TRBV6-5 and TRBJ1-1; a weak D match, TRBD1 (5 bases). The CDR3 totals 12 residues. Germline values: CDR1 MNHEY, CDR2 SVGAGI. The V end lost 0 bases, the J end lost 8 bases, and 7 bases lay between the germline ends. This chain's CDR3 is CASSYSNREAFF. The CDR3 DNA reads as TGTGCCAGCAGTTACTCGAACAGGGAAGCTTTCTTT.